The 32 T cell receptor beta chains reported below all come from one sample, sequenced in a study of cytomegalovirus exposure and HLA in healthy donors (dated by TCRdb to 2017 to 2019). Library method: the immunoSEQ multiplex PCR assay. A mixture of 60 forward primers for TCR Vbeta segments and 13 reverse primers for TCR Jbeta segments was used in the multiplex PCR. Drawn from immuneACCESS, this table holds only the in-frame rearrangements with V and J called that TCRdb kept. Clones are partly lost; checked studies trace under half to an unresolved V gene and leave the rest unexplained. Within this sample are some 90,000 clones, with 82% of them counted one time only. The leading ten clones occupy approximately 3.6% of the sample. The sequencing sample was made of PBMCs. The receptors originated from a man aged 45 to 65 in good health and CMV-seronegative.

The rearrangement links TRBV27 to TRBJ2-1; 7 bases line up with TRBD2. CDR3 length: 15 residues. The V gene's germline CDR1 is MNHEY and CDR2 SMNVEV (reference sequence). Trimming at V came to 5 bases and at J to 5 bases, leaving 9 bases not matched to a gene. CDR3 sequence: CASSPSAGTHNEQFF. The CDR3 region has the DNA TGTGCCAGCAGTCCCTCAGCGGGGACCCACAATGAGCAGTTCTTC.

The V and J genes are TRBV6-1 and TRBJ2-2; D may be TRBD1 (6 bases). The CDR3 has 15 amino acids. V dropped 8 bases and J dropped 2 bases, with 15 bases sitting between them. The germline gives CDR1 MNHNS, CDR2 SASEGT. CDR3 coding DNA: TGTGCCAGCTATCCCGGGACAAGAAACACCGGGGAGCTGTTTTTT. The encoded protein is CASYPGTRNTGELFF.

V and J are TRBV29-1 and TRBJ2-7; weak D call: TRBD2 (5 bases). The CDR3 covers 12 residues. Germline loops: CDR1 SQVTM, CDR2 ANQGSEA. The V gene lost 5 bases and the J gene lost 4 bases, with 12 bases spanning the gap. The CDR3 DNA follows: TGCAGCGTTCACCGGGATGGGTACGAGCAGTACTTC. It encodes CSVHRDGYEQYF.

This clone came up once. This chain links TRBV7-2 with TRBJ2-1, with 9 bases aligning to TRBD2. V trimming: 3 bases; J trimming: 4 bases; junction bases outside the gene matches: 7. CDR1 is SGHTA and CDR2 is FQGNSA in the germline V gene. CDR3 length equals 16 residues. In DNA form, the CDR3 reads TGTGCCAGCAGCTTCAAAGGGCTAGCGGGGTACAATGAGCAGTTCTTC. Translated, it gives CASSFKGLAGYNEQFF. The variable domain in full, with the rest retrieved from reference TRBV7-2 and TRBJ2-1, is GAGVSQSPSNKVTEKGKDVELRCDPISGHTALYWYRQSLGQGLEFLIYFQGNSAPDKSGLPSDRFSAERTGGSVSTLTIQRTQQEDSAVYLCASSFKGLAGYNEQFFGPGTRLTVL.

The gene calls are TRBV6-6 and TRBJ2-7; a possible D gene is TRBD1 (5 bases). The CDR3 loop spans 14 amino acids. In germline, CDR1 is MNHNY, CDR2 SVGAGI (reference sequence). V was cut by 2 bases and J by 0 bases, with 8 bases left in between. In DNA, the CDR3 is TGTGCCAGCAGTTACGCGCAGGGCTCCTACGAGCAGTACTTC. Translating it yields CASSYAQGSYEQYF.

This chain links TRBV28 with TRBJ1-4; D unclear. Trimming took off 6 bases at V and 5 bases at J, with 16 bases between the two ends. This CDR3 region has 15 residues. Germline lookup yields CDR1 MDHEN and CDR2 SYDVKM. CDR3 sequence: CASRSGSQRNEKLFF. The CDR3 coding sequence is TGTGCCAGCAGGAGTGGTTCCCAGCGAAATGAAAAACTGTTTTTT.

This clone turned up a few times. The chain recombines TRBV4-3 with TRBJ2-7; unclear D gene. The CDR3 loop spans 15 amino acids. Trimming removed 3 bases from V and 3 bases from J, with 15 bases in between. Germline CDR1 and CDR2: LGHNA and YSLEER. CDR3 DNA sequence: TGCGCCAGCAGCCACCAGGTGACCCCCAGCTACGAGCAGTACTTC. Translation: CASSHQVTPSYEQYF.

The J gene is TRBJ2-3, the V gene TRBV2; D possibly corresponds to TRBD2 (6 bases). The germline V and J ends were trimmed by 5 bases and 4 bases, with 31 bases remaining between them. CDR1 is SNHLY, CDR2 FYNNEI, per germline. The CDR3 sequence is 20 residues long. The CDR3 DNA is TGTGCCAGCAGTCCGGGGGAGAGGACCAATTTCCTTTCCATCGCAGATACGCAGTATTTT. It codes for CASSPGERTNFLSIADTQYF.

This chain connects TRBV30 to TRBJ2-1; possible D gene TRBD1, 5 bases. Germline CDR1 is GTSNPN and CDR2 is SVGIG (reference sequence). This CDR3 region has 16 residues. V gave up 5 bases and J gave up 7 bases, with 24 bases separating them. The CDR3 coding sequence is TGTGCCTGGTTCCAAGGAGTAAGGCAGGGAAGAAATGAGCAGTTCTTC. This encodes CAWFQGVRQGRNEQFF.

This clone occurred a few times. The V and J genes are TRBV4-2 and TRBJ1-1, with TRBD1 as a possible D gene (5 bases). The germline V gene encodes CDR1 LGHNA and CDR2 YNFKEQ. This CDR3 is 14 amino acids long. The V gene lost 4 bases and the J gene lost 6 bases, with 15 bases spanning the gap. This chain's CDR3 is CASSPSAGLPEAFF. The CDR3 region has the DNA TGTGCCAGCAGCCCAAGCGCAGGGCTACCTGAAGCTTTCTTT.

The CDR3 nucleotides are TGCGCCAGCAGCTCGGGGGAGAGTACCGGGGAGCTGTTTTTT. It codes for CASSSGESTGELFF. The chain combines TRBV5-1 with TRBJ2-2, with D maybe TRBD2 (6 bases). This CDR3 is built from 14 residues. Trimming pared 3 bases from V and 5 bases from J, leaving 11 bases between. CDR1 is SGHRS, CDR2 YFSETQ, per germline.

The chain carries TRBV13 and TRBJ1-1; D possibly corresponds to TRBD1 (5 bases). Trimming cost V 0 bases and J 1 base, with 12 bases left between them. Germline CDR1 PRHDT, CDR2 FYEKMQ (reference sequence). The CDR3 is 16 residues long. CDR3 sequence (DNA): TGTGCCAGCAGCTTAGGAGGCAGAGGACAGAACACTGAAGCTTTCTTT. Protein: CASSLGGRGQNTEAFF.

As DNA, the CDR3 is TGTGCCAGCGAGACTGCATCCCAAGAGACCCAGTACTTC. It translates to CASETASQETQYF. The V call is TRBV28, the J call TRBJ2-5; D ambiguous. The length of the CDR3 is 13 residues. The V gene lost 8 bases and the J gene lost 1 base, with 11 bases spanning the gap. Germline V lookup: CDR1 MDHEN, CDR2 SYDVKM.

Notes on this clone: An end of the junction differs from the germline gene, which may be a read error. The chain links TRBV2 to TRBJ1-2; 7 nucleotides match TRBD1. There are 13 residues in the CDR3. The germline V gene has CDR1 SNHLY and CDR2 FYNNEI. The CDR3 DNA follows: TGTGCCAGCAGTGAAGTGAACAGGGGCACAACATTTTTC. Its translation: CASSEVNRGTTFF.

The chain combines TRBV7-9 with TRBJ2-1; 7 bases agree with TRBD2. With V trimmed by 1 base and J by 15 bases, 3 bases remained unmatched. The CDR3 has 11 amino acids. The germline CDR1 and CDR2 sequences are SEHNR and FQNEAQ (reference sequence). CDR3 coding DNA: TGTGCCAGCAGCTTAGTGGGAGGGGCGTTCTTC. Encoded protein: CASSLVGGAFF.

This sequence joins TRBV5-1 and TRBJ2-5; 7 bases match TRBD2. Germline V gene sequence: CDR1 SGHRS, CDR2 YFSETQ. Trimming took 1 base from V and 1 from J; bases not matched to a gene: 7. This CDR3 spans 16 amino acids. The CDR3 reads CASSLNPAGSQETQYF. Written as DNA, the CDR3 is TGCGCCAGCAGCTTGAACCCAGCGGGGTCCCAAGAGACCCAGTACTTC.

The J gene is TRBJ2-1, the V gene TRBV5-1; 9 positions match TRBD2. The CDR3 contains 17 residues. The junction had 12 bases not matched to a gene; V was cut back by 1 base and J by 7 bases. Germline-derived CDR1 and CDR2 are SGHRS and YFSETQ. This chain's CDR3 is CASSLYLSAGGKNEQFF. Written as DNA, the CDR3 is TGCGCCAGCAGCTTGTATTTATCGGCGGGAGGGAAGAATGAGCAGTTCTTC.

The chain recombines TRBV9 with TRBJ2-1, with a tentative D call TRBD2 (6 bases). CDR1 SGDLS and CDR2 YYNGEE come from the germline V gene. CDR3 length equals 15 residues. V was cut by 3 bases and J by 10 bases, with 20 bases left in between. The CDR3 DNA follows: TGTGCCAGCAGCGCAGACCAGGGAGGAGGGCCGGAGCAGTTCTTC. Translated: CASSADQGGGPEQFF.

The chain employs TRBV19 and TRBJ1-2, with a possible D match to TRBD1 (5 bases). The V gene lost 6 bases and the J gene lost 6 bases, with 14 bases spanning the gap. CDR1 and CDR2 (germline): LNHDA, SQIVND (reference sequence). This CDR3 region has 13 residues. CDR3 DNA sequence: TGTGCCAGTAGAGGGGCTGGGTCAAATGGCTACACCTTC. This sequence encodes CASRGAGSNGYTF.

This clone was observed a handful of times. V and J are TRBV6-6 and TRBJ1-4; a weak D match, TRBD1 (5 bases). V lost 4 bases to trimming and J lost 2 bases, with 8 bases between them. This CDR3 has 14 amino acids. Germline V gene sequence: CDR1 MNHNY, CDR2 SVGAGI (reference sequence). CDR3 bases: TGTGCCAGCAGTTCGGGGGTGACTAATGAAAAACTGTTTTTT. Protein sequence: CASSSGVTNEKLFF.

This clone was counted only a few times. The J gene is TRBJ1-3, the V gene TRBV5-1; D gene ambiguous. Germline V lookup: CDR1 SGHRS, CDR2 YFSETQ. V was clipped by 5 bases and J by 0 bases, with 9 bases between them. The CDR3 covers 14 residues. The DNA of the CDR3 is TGCGCCAGCAGTCCTGCGGGCTCTGGAAACACCATATATTTT. Translated, it gives CASSPAGSGNTIYF. Full variable domain (remainder filled in from reference TRBV5-1 and TRBJ1-3): KAGVTQTPRYLIKTRGQQVTLSCSPISGHRSVSWYQQTPGQGLQFLFEYFSETQRNKGNFPGRFSGRQFSNSRSEMNVSTLELGDSALYLCASSPAGSGNTIYFGEGSWLTVV.

The chain is built from TRBV7-9 and TRBJ1-2; D not certain. The CDR3 is 13 amino acids. The V gene lost 5 bases and the J gene lost 7 bases, with 14 bases spanning the gap. Germline assignment: CDR1 SEHNR and CDR2 FQNEAQ (reference sequence). CDR3 DNA: TGTGCCAGCAGCCCATTGGAGGGTATTGGCTACACCTTC. Translating it yields CASSPLEGIGYTF.

This chain joins TRBV4-1 and TRBJ2-3; tentatively, D is TRBD2 (5 bases). The V end lost 5 bases, the J end lost 0 bases, and 12 bases lay between the germline ends. This CDR3 is built from 15 residues. CDR1 and CDR2 (germline): MGHRA, YSYEKL. The CDR3 loop is CASSVVGISTDTQYF. DNA for the CDR3: TGCGCCAGCAGCGTAGTCGGGATAAGCACAGATACGCAGTATTTT.

The V call is TRBV7-9, the J call TRBJ1-4; the match to TRBD1 covers 9 bases. Germline loops: CDR1 SEHNR, CDR2 FQNEAQ (reference sequence). After removal of 2 bases from V and 12 bases from J, the junction contained 7 bases not matched to a gene. The CDR3 sequence is 14 residues long. The CDR3 nucleotides are TGTGCCAGCAGCTTACCTACGGACAGGGGTCAACTGTTTTTT. It translates to CASSLPTDRGQLFF.

The count of this clone is one. The chain employs TRBV29-1 and TRBJ1-5; 10 bases match TRBD1. V was clipped by 1 base and J by 8 bases; unmatched bases: 2. The germline V gene has CDR1 SQVTM and CDR2 ANQGSEA. This CDR3 region has 13 residues. Written as DNA, the CDR3 is TGCAGCGTTGAAGGGGGACAGGGGAAGCCCCAGCATTTT. Protein: CSVEGGQGKPQHF. The variable domain in full, completed from reference TRBV29-1 and TRBJ1-5, reads SAVISQKPSRDICQRGTSLTIQCQVDSQVTMMFWYRQQPGQSLTLIATANQGSEATYESGFVIDKFPISRPNLTFSTLTVSNMSPEDSSIYLCSVEGGQGKPQHFGDGTRLSIL.

The chain joins TRBV5-1 to TRBJ2-5; TRBD1 agrees at 8 bases. V dropped 4 bases and J dropped 5; count of bases not matched to a gene: 10. The V gene's germline CDR1 is SGHRS and CDR2 YFSETQ. The CDR3 loop spans 15 amino acids. Here the CDR3 reads CASSPQGAGRETQYF. The CDR3 nucleotides read TGCGCCAGCAGCCCTCAGGGGGCGGGAAGGGAGACCCAGTACTTC.

The chain is built from TRBV20-1 and TRBJ1-1; a weak D match, TRBD1 (5 bases). Germline V gene lookup returns CDR1 DFQATT and CDR2 SNEGSKA (reference sequence). V was clipped by 5 bases and J by 11 bases, with 15 bases between them. The CDR3 contains 11 residues. The CDR3 DNA is TGCAGTGCTGGAACAGGATCGAGGGCTTTCTTT. Protein product: CSAGTGSRAFF.

The chain joins TRBV29-1 to TRBJ2-3; 13 positions agree with TRBD2. This CDR3 is built from 15 residues. The germline V gene has CDR1 SQVTM and CDR2 ANQGSEA. V trimming: 4 bases; J trimming: 5 bases; junction bases outside the gene matches: 6. The CDR3 bases are TGCAGCGTTGGCGGACTAGCGGGAGTTAAAGATACGCAGTATTTT. Translating gives CSVGGLAGVKDTQYF.

A few counts support this clone. The chain has TRBV15 and TRBJ2-1; 16 nucleotides match TRBD2. From germline, CDR1 is LNHNV and CDR2 YYDKDF (reference sequence). The V and J ends lost 2 bases and 14 bases, in that order; junction bases with no gene match: 6. CDR3 length: 15 residues. The CDR3 reads CATSRSGTSGRVEFF. The CDR3 DNA sequence: TGTGCCACCAGCAGATCCGGGACTAGCGGGAGGGTGGAGTTCTTC.

The V call is TRBV28, the J call TRBJ1-1, with D perhaps matching TRBD1 (5 bases). Germline V lookup: CDR1 MDHEN, CDR2 SYDVKM. V lost 3 bases and J 4 bases, leaving 12 bases between the germline ends. The CDR3 loop spans 14 amino acids. The CDR3 loop is CASSFGTEFTEAFF. The CDR3 DNA follows: TGTGCCAGCAGTTTCGGGACTGAATTCACTGAAGCTTTCTTT.

The chain links TRBV10-2 to TRBJ1-2; the D gene is possibly TRBD1 (6 bases). The V gene's germline CDR1 is WSHSY and CDR2 SAAADI. The germline V and J ends were trimmed by 5 bases and 0 bases, with 13 bases remaining between them. The CDR3 has 15 amino acids. The CDR3 spells CASSQGSTSNYGYTF. The CDR3 nucleotides are TGCGCCAGCAGTCAGGGGTCGACCTCTAACTATGGCTACACCTTC.

V gene TRBV5-4 combines with J gene TRBJ2-1; TRBD2 aligns across 9 bases. The CDR3 has 16 residues. Per the germline V gene, CDR1 is SGHNT and CDR2 is YYREEE (reference sequence). Germline trimming cut 3 bases from V and 2 bases from J; bases unmatched to any gene: 6. The CDR3 DNA reads as TGTGCCAGCAGCTCAGGGACTAGCCGACCCTACAATGAGCAGTTCTTC. Its protein product is CASSSGTSRPYNEQFF.